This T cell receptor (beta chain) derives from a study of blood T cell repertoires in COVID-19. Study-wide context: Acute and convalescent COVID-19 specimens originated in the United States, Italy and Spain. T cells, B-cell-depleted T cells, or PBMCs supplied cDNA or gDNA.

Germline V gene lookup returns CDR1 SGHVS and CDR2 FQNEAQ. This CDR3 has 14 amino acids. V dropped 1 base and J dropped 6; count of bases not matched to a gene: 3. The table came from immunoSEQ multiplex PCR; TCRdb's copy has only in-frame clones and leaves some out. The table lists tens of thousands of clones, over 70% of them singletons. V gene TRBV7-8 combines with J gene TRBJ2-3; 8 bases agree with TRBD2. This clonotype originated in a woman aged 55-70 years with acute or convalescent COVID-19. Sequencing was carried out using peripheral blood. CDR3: CASSLGRGADTQYF. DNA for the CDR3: TGTGCCAGCAGCTTAGGGCGGGGGGCGGATACGCAGTATTTT.